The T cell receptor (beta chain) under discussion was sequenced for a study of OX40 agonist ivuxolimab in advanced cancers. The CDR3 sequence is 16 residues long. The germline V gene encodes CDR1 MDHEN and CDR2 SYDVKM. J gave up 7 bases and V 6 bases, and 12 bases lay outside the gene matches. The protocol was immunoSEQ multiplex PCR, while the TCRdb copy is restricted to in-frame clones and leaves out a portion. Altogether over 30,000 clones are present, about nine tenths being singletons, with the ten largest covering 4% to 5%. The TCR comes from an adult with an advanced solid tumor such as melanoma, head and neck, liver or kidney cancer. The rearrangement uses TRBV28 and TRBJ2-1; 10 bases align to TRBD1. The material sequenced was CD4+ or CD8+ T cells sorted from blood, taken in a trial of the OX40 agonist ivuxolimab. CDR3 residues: CASSIPGTGEYNEQFF. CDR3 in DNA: TGTGCCAGCAGCATCCCGGGGACAGGGGAGTATAATGAGCAGTTCTTC.